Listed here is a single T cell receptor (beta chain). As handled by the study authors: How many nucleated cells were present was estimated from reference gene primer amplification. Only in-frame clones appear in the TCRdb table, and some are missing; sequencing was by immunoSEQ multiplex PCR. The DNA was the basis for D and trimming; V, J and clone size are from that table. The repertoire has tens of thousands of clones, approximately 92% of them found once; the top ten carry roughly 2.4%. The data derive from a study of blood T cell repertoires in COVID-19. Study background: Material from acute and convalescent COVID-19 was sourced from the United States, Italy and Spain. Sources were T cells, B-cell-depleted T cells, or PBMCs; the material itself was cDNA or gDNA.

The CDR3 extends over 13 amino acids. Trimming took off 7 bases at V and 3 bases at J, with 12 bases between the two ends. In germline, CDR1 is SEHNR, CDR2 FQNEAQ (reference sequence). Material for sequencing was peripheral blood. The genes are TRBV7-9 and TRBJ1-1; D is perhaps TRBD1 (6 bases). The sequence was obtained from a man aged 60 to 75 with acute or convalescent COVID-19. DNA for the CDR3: TGTGCCAGCACCGTCACAGGGCACACTGAAGCTTTCTTT. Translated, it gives CASTVTGHTEAFF.